This entry features one T cell receptor (beta chain) sequence. Possible read error: a much larger clone is one base away. The data were produced by immunoSEQ multiplex PCR, yet TCRdb's version contains in-frame clones alone and is incomplete. The top ten clones hold roughly 0.62% of a sample with around 980,000 clones, approximately 80% of them seen once. This sample was included in a study of shared clonotypes between healthy human individuals. CDR1 is MGHRA, CDR2 YSYEKL, per germline. The CDR3 spans 14 residues. Within Nashville, Tennessee resided all donors, each a Caucasian adult. Sequencing was carried out using memory CD4+ T cells from PBMCs. Subset of the sample: CD45RA-negative fraction. The V call is TRBV4-1, the J call TRBJ1-3, with unresolved D. The origin of this receptor is a man aged 18 to 30 in good health. Some clones in this sample may be carry-over from other donors' samples. The chain's CDR3 is CASTTGGAENTMYF. The CDR3 nucleotides are TGCGCCAGCACCACCGGAGGTGCGGAAAACACCATGTATTTT.